What follows are 8 T cell receptor beta chains derived from one specimen sequenced in a study of blood T cells in healthy people across ages. Through a sample-barcoded 5' primer and a J-beta primer mix, a second PCR was run for about 6 to 11 cycles. TCRdb reprocessed the 5' RACE reads via MiXCR and lists one record per CDR3 protein. The sample has about 1,500,000 distinct CDR3 sequences, 28% seen once; the top ten hold 7.7%. The sequencing sample was made of blood. These receptor sequences come from a woman aged 25 to 39 in good health.

The sample holds many counts of this clonotype. This chain uses TRBV6-2 or TRBV6-3 with TRBJ2-1; D is perhaps TRBD1 or TRBD2 (6 bases each). Trimming took 5 bases from V and 0 from J, leaving 20 bases between them. This CDR3 comprises 18 residues. CDR1 and CDR2 from the germline V gene are MNHEY and SVGEGT. The CDR3: CASSHHRGQERSYNEQFF. The CDR3 region has the DNA TGTGCCAGCAGTCATCACCGGGGGCAGGAGCGCTCCTACAATGAGCAGTTCTTC.

J is TRBJ2-1 and V is TRBV7-2; no firm D call. Germline loops: CDR1 SGHTA, CDR2 FQGNSA. The CDR3 extends over 15 amino acids. V lost 4 bases and J 6 bases, leaving 16 bases between the germline ends. CDR3 region: CASSSNRNRANEQFF. DNA for the CDR3: TGTGCCAGCAGCTCGAATCGGAACCGGGCCAATGAGCAGTTCTTC.

The V and J genes are TRBV7-2 and TRBJ2-1; a weak D match, TRBD2 (6 bases). Germline V gene lookup returns CDR1 SGHTA and CDR2 FQGNSA. The length of the CDR3 is 13 residues. Trimming took 8 bases from V and 3 from J, leaving 11 bases between them. The chain's CDR3 is CASRGGVYNEQFF. In DNA form, the CDR3 reads TGTGCCAGCCGTGGAGGGGTCTACAATGAGCAGTTCTTC.

This clonotype has at least ten counts. The chain links TRBV18 to TRBJ2-5; no firm D call. There are 13 residues in the CDR3. The ends were cut back, 6 bases at V and 0 bases at J, with 8 bases in the middle. The germline V gene encodes CDR1 KGHSH and CDR2 LQKENI. The CDR3 nucleotides are TGTGCCAGCTCTTGGACCGACCAAGAGACCCAGTACTTC. Residues: CASSWTDQETQYF.

This clonotype was found a few times. This rearrangement joins TRBV5-5 to TRBJ2-1; D uncertain. CDR3 length: 16 residues. With 3 bases removed from V and 3 bases from J, the gap between germline ends came to 16 bases. CDR1 SGHKS and CDR2 YYEKEE come from the germline V gene (reference sequence). CDR3 nucleotide sequence: TGTGCCAGCAGCTCAAAGGGCGGATCGGTCTACAATGAGCAGTTCTTC. This encodes CASSSKGGSVYNEQFF.

This clonotype was counted between two and nine times. This chain connects TRBV6-1 to TRBJ1-2, with D tentatively TRBD1 (5 bases). This CDR3 region has 15 residues. V shed 6 bases and J shed 8 bases, with 22 bases lying between them. The germline gives CDR1 MNHNS, CDR2 SASEGT. This chain's CDR3 is CASRVTRDSGGGYTF. DNA for the CDR3: TGTGCCAGCAGGGTTACCCGGGACTCCGGCGGGGGCTACACCTTC.

In this sample, this clonotype turned up many times. This chain connects TRBV18 to TRBJ2-5, with D uncertain. V lost 8 bases, J lost 2 bases, and 15 bases lay in between. CDR3 size: 14 residues. CDR1 and CDR2 (germline): KGHSH, LQKENI. The CDR3 nucleotides read TGTGCCAGCAGCCCACGGGCGGTACAAGAGACCCAGTACTTC. Its protein product is CASSPRAVQETQYF.

The chain carries TRBV7-9 and TRBJ2-3; 8 nucleotides match TRBD2. The junction had 5 bases not matched to a gene; V was cut back by 2 bases and J by 7 bases. Germline assignment: CDR1 SEHNR and CDR2 FQNEAQ (reference sequence). The CDR3 runs to 14 residues. For the CDR3, the DNA is TGTGCCAGCAGCTTACGGGAGGGCCTAAATACGCAGTATTTT. It specifies CASSLREGLNTQYF. Based on the CDR3 plus reference TRBV7-9 and TRBJ2-3, the full variable domain is DTGVSQNPRHKITKRGQNVTFRCDPISEHNRLYWYRQTLGQGPEFLTYFQNEAQLEKSRLLSDRFSAERPKGSFSTLEIQRTEQGDSAMYLCASSLREGLNTQYFGPGTRLTVL.